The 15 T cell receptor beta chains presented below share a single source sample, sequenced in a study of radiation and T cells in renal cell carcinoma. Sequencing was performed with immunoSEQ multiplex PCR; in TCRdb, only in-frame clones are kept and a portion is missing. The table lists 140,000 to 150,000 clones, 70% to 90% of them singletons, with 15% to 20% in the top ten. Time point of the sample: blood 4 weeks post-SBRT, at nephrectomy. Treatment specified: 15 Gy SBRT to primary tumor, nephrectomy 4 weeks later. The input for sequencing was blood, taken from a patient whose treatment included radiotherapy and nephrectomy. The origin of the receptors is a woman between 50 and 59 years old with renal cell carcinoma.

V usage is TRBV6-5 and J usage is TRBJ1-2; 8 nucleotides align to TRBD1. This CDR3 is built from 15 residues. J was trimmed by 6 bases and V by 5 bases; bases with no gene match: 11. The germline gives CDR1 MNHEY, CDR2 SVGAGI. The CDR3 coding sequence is TGTGCCAGCAGTAACGGAAGGACAGGGACCCATGGCTACACCTTC. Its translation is CASSNGRTGTHGYTF.

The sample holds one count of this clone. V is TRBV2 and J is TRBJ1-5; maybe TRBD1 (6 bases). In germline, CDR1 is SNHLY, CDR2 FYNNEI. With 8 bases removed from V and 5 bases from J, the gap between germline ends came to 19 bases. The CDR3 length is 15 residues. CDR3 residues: CASGAGTSVDQPQHF. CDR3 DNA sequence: TGTGCCAGCGGGGCAGGGACAAGCGTGGATCAGCCCCAGCATTTT.

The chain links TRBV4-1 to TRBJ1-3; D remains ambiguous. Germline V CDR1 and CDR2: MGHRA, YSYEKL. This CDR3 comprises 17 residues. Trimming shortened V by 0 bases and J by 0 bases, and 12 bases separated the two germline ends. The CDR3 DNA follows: TGCGCCAGCAGCCAAGAGCGGGAAAGGGCCTCTGGAAACACCATATATTTT. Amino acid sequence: CASSQERERASGNTIYF.

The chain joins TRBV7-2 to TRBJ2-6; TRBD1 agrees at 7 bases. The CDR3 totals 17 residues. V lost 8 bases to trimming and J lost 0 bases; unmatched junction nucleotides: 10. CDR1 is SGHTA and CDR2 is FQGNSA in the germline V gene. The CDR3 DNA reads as TGTGCCAGCTCCGGGACAGAGTCCTCCTCTGGGGCCAACGTCCTGACTTTC. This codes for CASSGTESSSGANVLTF.

CDR3 region: CASSLYSNYGYTF. DNA for the CDR3: TGTGCCAGCAGCTTATATTCTAACTATGGCTACACCTTC. The rearrangement joins TRBV7-9 to TRBJ1-2, with D uncertain. The ends were cut back, 2 bases at V and 0 bases at J, with 4 bases in the middle. The CDR3 is made up of 13 amino acids. The germline gives CDR1 SEHNR, CDR2 FQNEAQ (reference sequence).

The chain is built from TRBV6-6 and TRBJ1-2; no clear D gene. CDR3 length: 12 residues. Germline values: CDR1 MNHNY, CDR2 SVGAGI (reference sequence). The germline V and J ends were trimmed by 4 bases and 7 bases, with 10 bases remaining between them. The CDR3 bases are TGTGCCAGCAGTTCCCTGGACCTTGGCTACACCTTC. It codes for CASSSLDLGYTF.

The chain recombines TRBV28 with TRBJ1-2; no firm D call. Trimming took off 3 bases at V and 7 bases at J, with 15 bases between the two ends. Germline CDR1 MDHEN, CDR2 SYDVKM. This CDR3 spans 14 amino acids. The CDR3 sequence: CASSLPWPGGGYTF. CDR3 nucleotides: TGTGCCAGCAGTTTGCCGTGGCCCGGAGGTGGCTACACCTTC.

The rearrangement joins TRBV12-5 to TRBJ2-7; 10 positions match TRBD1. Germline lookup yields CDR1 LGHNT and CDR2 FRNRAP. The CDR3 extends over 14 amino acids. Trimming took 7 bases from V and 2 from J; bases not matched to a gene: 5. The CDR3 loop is CASASGTGAYEQYF. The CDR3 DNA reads TGTGCTAGTGCCTCCGGGACAGGGGCCTACGAGCAGTACTTC.

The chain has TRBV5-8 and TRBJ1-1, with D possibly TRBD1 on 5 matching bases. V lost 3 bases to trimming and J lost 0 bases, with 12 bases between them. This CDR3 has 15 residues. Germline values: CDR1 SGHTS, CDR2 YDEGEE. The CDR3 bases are TGTGCCAGCAGCTGGGAGGACATACTGAACACTGAAGCTTTCTTT. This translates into CASSWEDILNTEAFF.

CDR3 sequence (DNA): TGTGCCAGCAGTGAGGACAGGGGTTTGACGACTAATGAAAAACTGTTTTTT. It is translated as CASSEDRGLTTNEKLFF. The chain uses TRBV28 and TRBJ1-4, with 9 bases matching TRBD1. The CDR3 runs 17 residues. The germline V gene encodes CDR1 MDHEN and CDR2 SYDVKM. V was clipped by 5 bases and J by 2 bases; unmatched bases: 9. Drawing the rest from reference TRBV28 and TRBJ1-4, the complete variable domain is DVKVTQSSRYLVKRTGEKVFLECVQDMDHENMFWYRQDPGLGLRLIYFSYDVKMKEKGDIPEGYSVSREKKERFSLILESASTNQTSMYLCASSEDRGLTTNEKLFFGSGTQLSVL.

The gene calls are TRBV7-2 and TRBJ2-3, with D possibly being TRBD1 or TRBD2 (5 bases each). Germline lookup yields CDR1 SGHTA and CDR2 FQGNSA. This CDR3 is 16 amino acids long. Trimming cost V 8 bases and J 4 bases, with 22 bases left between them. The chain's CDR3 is CASVIPWFEGPDTQYF. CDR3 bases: TGTGCCAGCGTCATTCCCTGGTTTGAGGGACCAGATACGCAGTATTTT.

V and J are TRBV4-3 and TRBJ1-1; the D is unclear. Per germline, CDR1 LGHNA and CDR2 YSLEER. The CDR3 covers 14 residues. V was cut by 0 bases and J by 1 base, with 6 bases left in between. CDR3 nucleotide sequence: TGCGCCAGCAGCCAAGATCGGGAGAACACTGAAGCTTTCTTT. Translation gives CASSQDRENTEAFF.

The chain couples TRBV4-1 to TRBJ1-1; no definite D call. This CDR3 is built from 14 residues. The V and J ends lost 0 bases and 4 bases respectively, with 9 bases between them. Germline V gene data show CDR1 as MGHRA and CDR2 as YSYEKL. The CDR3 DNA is TGCGCCAGCAGCCAAGAGGCCGCATCCACTGAAGCTTTCTTT. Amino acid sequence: CASSQEAASTEAFF.

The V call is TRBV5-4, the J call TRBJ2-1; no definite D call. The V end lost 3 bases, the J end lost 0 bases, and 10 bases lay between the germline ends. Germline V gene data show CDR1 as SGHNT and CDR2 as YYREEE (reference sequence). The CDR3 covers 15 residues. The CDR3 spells CASSSEMSSYNEQFF. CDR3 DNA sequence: TGTGCCAGCAGCTCGGAGATGAGCTCCTACAATGAGCAGTTCTTC.

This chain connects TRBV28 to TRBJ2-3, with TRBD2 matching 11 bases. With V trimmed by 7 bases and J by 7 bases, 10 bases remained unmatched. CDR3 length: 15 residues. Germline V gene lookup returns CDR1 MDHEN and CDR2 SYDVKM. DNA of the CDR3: TGTGCCAGCACCCCAGGGAGGACTAGCGGGCATACGCAGTATTTT. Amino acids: CASTPGRTSGHTQYF.